The present TCR beta chain was sequenced within a study of identical twins. Healthy Caucasians were all of the donors. TCRdb redid the calling of the 5' RACE reads with MiXCR, one entry per CDR3 protein. This repertoire shows roughly 230,000 distinct CDR3 sequences, around 8.8% found once; its top ten account for less than 4%. Looked up from germline, CDR1 is SGHAT and CDR2 is FQNNGV. This CDR3 has 15 amino acids. Trimming pared 4 bases from V and 6 bases from J, leaving 15 bases between. The same sample was also studied in work on yellow fever vaccine responses in identical twins. That study adds: Twins' vaccine T cell response reportedly gave the appearance of partial convergence and partial personalization.

The chain couples TRBV11-2 to TRBJ2-2; D might be TRBD1 (6 bases). The receptor was isolated from a woman aged 18-29 years in good health. The source material was CD8+ T cells sorted from blood. The CDR3, as DNA: TGTGCCAGCAGCTCCCACAGGGAAGCGCCCGGGGAGCTGTTTTTT. It yields the protein CASSSHREAPGELFF.